Following are 16 T cell receptor beta chains from one sample sequenced in a study of T cell clonotyping in hematopoietic cell transplantation. Some clones are missing from TCRdb's copy, which holds only in-frame ones; the method was immunoSEQ multiplex PCR. The sample lists 11,000 or so clones, more than 85% occurring once. Time point defined: recipient sample about 28 days before transplant, after cytoreduction. The sequences come from peripheral blood mononuclear cells, collected before stem cell transplant. These receptor sequences come from a woman aged 40 to 50 with acute myeloid leukemia. Some clones in this sample may be carry-over from other donors' samples.

This chain joins TRBV7-9 and TRBJ1-1; D remains ambiguous. Trimming cost V 5 bases and J 4 bases, with 20 bases left between them. This CDR3 contains 16 residues. Germline assignment: CDR1 SEHNR and CDR2 FQNEAQ (reference sequence). The CDR3 DNA sequence: TGTGCCAGCAGCCCTCCGGGATTTAAGGGATTCACTGAAGCTTTCTTT. Translating it yields CASSPPGFKGFTEAFF. Full variable domain (outside the CDR3, taken from reference TRBV7-9 and TRBJ1-1): DTGVSQNPRHKITKRGQNVTFRCDPISEHNRLYWYRQTLGQGPEFLTYFQNEAQLEKSRLLSDRFSAERPKGSFSTLEIQRTEQGDSAMYLCASSPPGFKGFTEAFFGQGTRLTVV.

This chain uses TRBV19 with TRBJ1-1; maybe TRBD1 (5 bases). The germline V and J ends were trimmed by 5 bases and 11 bases, with 30 bases remaining between them. Germline lookup yields CDR1 LNHDA and CDR2 SQIVND (reference sequence). The CDR3 loop spans 17 amino acids. Here the CDR3 reads CASSGRAFTPQGHQAFF. CDR3 coding DNA: TGTGCCAGTAGTGGGAGGGCGTTTACACCCCAGGGCCATCAGGCTTTCTTT.

CDR3 loop: CASSTQGQGNYGYTF. Written as DNA, the CDR3 is TGTGCCAGTAGTACGCAGGGACAGGGAAACTATGGCTACACCTTC. The chain employs TRBV19 and TRBJ1-2, with 9 bases identical to TRBD1. V gave up 4 bases and J gave up 2 bases; unmatched junction bases: 5. This CDR3 contains 15 residues. Germline V gives CDR1 LNHDA, CDR2 SQIVND (reference sequence).

The chain uses TRBV30 and TRBJ2-2; either TRBD1 or TRBD2 may fit D (6 bases each). CDR1 is GTSNPN and CDR2 is SVGIG in the germline V gene (reference sequence). Trimming took 2 bases from V and 4 from J, leaving 20 bases between them. The length of the CDR3 is 17 residues. The CDR3, as DNA: TGTGCCTGGAGTATAGGGGGGACAAGTAGGTTCACCGGGGAGCTGTTTTTT. It codes for CAWSIGGTSRFTGELFF.

This chain connects TRBV19 to TRBJ2-7; D is uncertain. Germline V gives CDR1 LNHDA, CDR2 SQIVND (reference sequence). This CDR3 is built from 10 residues. V was pared by 3 bases and J by 3 bases, with 0 bases between. CDR3 nucleotides: TGTGCCAGTAGTATCTACGAGCAGTACTTC. Amino acids: CASSIYEQYF.

The count of this clone is one. This chain links TRBV7-9 with TRBJ2-5; D unclear. The CDR3 loop spans 14 amino acids. The V end was cut by 4 bases, the J end by 5 bases, with 14 bases between. The germline V gene encodes CDR1 SEHNR and CDR2 FQNEAQ (reference sequence). The CDR3 DNA reads as TGTGCCAGCAGCTCCGGGTCCTTCGGGGAGACCCAGTACTTC. Its translation: CASSSGSFGETQYF.

This sequence joins TRBV15 and TRBJ2-7; D is unresolved. This CDR3 comprises 14 residues. Germline assignment: CDR1 LNHNV and CDR2 YYDKDF (reference sequence). V lost 1 base, J lost 2 bases, and 9 bases lay in between. As DNA, the CDR3 is TGTGCCACCAGCAGAGTAGGCGCCACCTACGAGCAGTACTTC. Its protein is CATSRVGATYEQYF.

The chain has TRBV7-6 and TRBJ2-7; the D is unclear. Trimming left V 0 bases short and J 0 bases short, with 3 bases between. The CDR3 spans 13 residues. The V gene's germline CDR1 is SGHVS and CDR2 FNYEAQ. CDR3 protein: CASSLASSYEQYF. CDR3 DNA sequence: TGTGCCAGCAGCTTAGCGAGCTCCTACGAGCAGTACTTC.

In nucleotides, the CDR3 is TGTGCCAGCAGCTGGACAGGGCACTATGGCTACACCTTC. It yields the protein CASSWTGHYGYTF. The V and J genes are TRBV5-6 and TRBJ1-2; 8 nucleotides line up with TRBD1. The trim removed 3 bases at V and 3 bases at J, leaving 1 base unmatched. Germline CDR1 reads SGHDT; CDR2 reads YYEEEE. The CDR3 length is 13 residues.

V gene TRBV19 combines with J gene TRBJ2-7; possible D gene TRBD2, 6 bases. CDR1 and CDR2 (germline): LNHDA, SQIVND (reference sequence). CDR3 length: 16 residues. The V end lost 0 bases, the J end lost 0 bases, and 12 bases lay between the germline ends. Here the CDR3 DNA reads TGTGCCAGTAGTATAGATAGTAGCGGAACCTCCTACGAGCAGTACTTC. This codes for CASSIDSSGTSYEQYF. The variable domain in full, completed from reference TRBV19 and TRBJ2-7, reads DGGITQSPKYLFRKEGQNVTLSCEQNLNHDAMYWYRQDPGQGLRLIYYSQIVNDFQKGDIAEGYSVSREKKESFPLTVTSAQKNPTAFYLCASSIDSSGTSYEQYFGPGTRLTVT.

The J gene is TRBJ1-2, the V gene TRBV19; 9 nucleotides line up with TRBD1. CDR1 and CDR2 (germline): LNHDA, SQIVND (reference sequence). After removal of 8 bases from V and 4 bases from J, the junction contained 2 bases not matched to a gene. This CDR3 contains 12 residues. The CDR3 DNA reads TGTGCCAGTCAGGGACAGGGCTATGGCTACACCTTC. Amino acid sequence: CASQGQGYGYTF. Full variable domain (missing parts from reference TRBV19 and TRBJ1-2): DGGITQSPKYLFRKEGQNVTLSCEQNLNHDAMYWYRQDPGQGLRLIYYSQIVNDFQKGDIAEGYSVSREKKESFPLTVTSAQKNPTAFYLCASQGQGYGYTFGSGTRLTVV.

The J gene is TRBJ2-7, the V gene TRBV19, with D possibly matching TRBD2 (6 bases). The CDR3 sequence is 15 residues long. V lost 6 bases, J lost 0 bases, and 15 bases lay in between. From germline, CDR1 is LNHDA and CDR2 SQIVND (reference sequence). The CDR3 coding sequence is TGTGCCAGTAGAAGCGGGCGGCAACCCTCCTACGAGCAGTACTTC. Protein: CASRSGRQPSYEQYF.

The V call is TRBV19, the J call TRBJ2-3; D might be TRBD1 (5 bases). V lost 5 bases, J lost 3 bases, and 15 bases lay in between. This CDR3 is 15 amino acids long. CDR1 LNHDA and CDR2 SQIVND come from the germline V gene (reference sequence). The CDR3 protein is CASSYKGVRTDTQYF. DNA for the CDR3: TGTGCCAGTAGTTATAAAGGGGTTCGGACAGATACGCAGTATTTT.

This clone was seen a single time. The CDR3 is CASSQSRQPTNQPQHF. In DNA form, the CDR3 reads TGCGCCAGCAGTCAATCGAGACAGCCTACCAATCAGCCCCAGCATTTT. The J gene is TRBJ1-5, the V gene TRBV23-1, with D maybe TRBD1 (5 bases). TRBV23-1 has ORF status, its function being uncertain. The CDR3 runs to 16 residues. V dropped 0 bases and J dropped 3 bases, with 12 bases sitting between them.

V usage is TRBV7-6 and J usage is TRBJ1-1, with TRBD1 identical over 7 bases. This CDR3 comprises 16 residues. The germline gives CDR1 SGHVS, CDR2 FNYEAQ. V shed 1 base and J 0 bases; nucleotides not matched to a gene: 5. Here the CDR3 reads CASSLETGTVNTEAFF. The CDR3 bases are TGTGCCAGCAGCTTAGAGACCGGGACAGTGAACACTGAAGCTTTCTTT.

The rearrangement links TRBV7-9 to TRBJ1-5; TRBD1 matches at 11 bases. V shed 3 bases and J 7 bases; nucleotides not matched to a gene: 5. Germline assignment: CDR1 SEHNR and CDR2 FQNEAQ (reference sequence). CDR3 size: 15 residues. The CDR3: CASSLGQGVEQPQHF. As DNA, the CDR3 is TGTGCCAGCAGCTTGGGACAGGGGGTCGAGCAGCCCCAGCATTTT.